This TCR beta chain originates from a study of response to subunit inactivated influenza vaccine. TCRdb re-called the RT-PCR reads through MiXCR, storing one row per CDR3 protein. Of some 600,000 distinct CDR3 sequences in the sample, 12% to 15% were seen once. Findings of the study overall: Authors suggested that a seasonal influenza vaccination recruits few new T cells each time.

There are a few counts of this clonotype. As yet, its antigen is unknown. Trimming took 1 base from V and 1 from J, leaving 18 bases between them. The CDR3 is 18 amino acids. Germline CDR1 and CDR2: SGHDN and FVKESK. The receptor's source is a man between 50 and 59 years old who received an inactivated influenza vaccine. This chain links TRBV14 with TRBJ2-3; D is possibly TRBD2 (5 bases). The sample in question was PBMCs from blood, obtained 14 to 15 days before vaccination. CDR3 coding DNA: TGTGCCAGCAGCCAAGCTGTAGTGGGAGTGGGTCGCACAGATACGCAGTATTTT. Translation gives CASSQAVVGVGRTDTQYF. The variable domain in full, completed from reference TRBV14 and TRBJ2-3, reads EAGVTQFPSHSVIEKGQTVTLRCDPISGHDNLYWYRRVMGKEIKFLLHFVKESKQDESGMPNNRFLAERTGGTYSTLKVQPAELEDSGVYFCASSQAVVGVGRTDTQYFGPGTRLTVL.